The sequence of this TCR beta chain was determined in a study of cytomegalovirus exposure and HLA in healthy donors. Concerning this clone itself: Its target is not known.

This CDR3 has 14 amino acids. V gave up 2 bases and J gave up 6 bases, with 10 bases separating them. Germline V gene lookup returns CDR1 SEHNR and CDR2 FQNEAQ (reference sequence). Study results and caveats: The study designated about 180 TCR beta chains cytomegalovirus-associated. Many donors shared some public TCRs, even though most TCR sequences were rare. When presence/absence was analysed, sequencing depth was taken to be roughly uniform across donors.

The primer mix had 60 Vbeta and 13 Jbeta primers. TCRdb's table, derived via immunoSEQ multiplex PCR, lists solely in-frame clones and lacks some. The sample records some 100,000 clones, 65% to 75% being singletons. The sequence came from a female donor in good health and CMV-seropositive. Sequenced: PBMCs. V usage is TRBV7-9 and J usage is TRBJ1-4; D gene unclear. The CDR3 nucleotides read TGTGCCAGCAGCTTACGGGGTGGAGATGAAAAACTGTTTTTT. This translates into CASSLRGGDEKLFF.